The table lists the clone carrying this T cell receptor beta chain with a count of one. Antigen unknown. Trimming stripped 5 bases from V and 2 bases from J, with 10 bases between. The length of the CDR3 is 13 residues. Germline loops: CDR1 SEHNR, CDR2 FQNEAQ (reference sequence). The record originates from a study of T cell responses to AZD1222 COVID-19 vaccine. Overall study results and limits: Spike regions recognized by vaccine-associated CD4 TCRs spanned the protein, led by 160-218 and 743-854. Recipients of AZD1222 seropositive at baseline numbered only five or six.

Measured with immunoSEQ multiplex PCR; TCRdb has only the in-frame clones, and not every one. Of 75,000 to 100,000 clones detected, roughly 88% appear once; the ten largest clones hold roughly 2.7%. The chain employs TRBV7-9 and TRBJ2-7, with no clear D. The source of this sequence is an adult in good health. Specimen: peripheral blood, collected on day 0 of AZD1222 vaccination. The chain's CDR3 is CASSPRRTYEQYF. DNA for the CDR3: TGTGCCAGCAGCCCTAGGAGAACCTACGAGCAGTACTTC. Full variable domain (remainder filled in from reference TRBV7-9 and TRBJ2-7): DTGVSQNPRHKITKRGQNVTFRCDPISEHNRLYWYRQTLGQGPEFLTYFQNEAQLEKSRLLSDRFSAERPKGSFSTLEIQRTEQGDSAMYLCASSPRRTYEQYFGPGTRLTVT.